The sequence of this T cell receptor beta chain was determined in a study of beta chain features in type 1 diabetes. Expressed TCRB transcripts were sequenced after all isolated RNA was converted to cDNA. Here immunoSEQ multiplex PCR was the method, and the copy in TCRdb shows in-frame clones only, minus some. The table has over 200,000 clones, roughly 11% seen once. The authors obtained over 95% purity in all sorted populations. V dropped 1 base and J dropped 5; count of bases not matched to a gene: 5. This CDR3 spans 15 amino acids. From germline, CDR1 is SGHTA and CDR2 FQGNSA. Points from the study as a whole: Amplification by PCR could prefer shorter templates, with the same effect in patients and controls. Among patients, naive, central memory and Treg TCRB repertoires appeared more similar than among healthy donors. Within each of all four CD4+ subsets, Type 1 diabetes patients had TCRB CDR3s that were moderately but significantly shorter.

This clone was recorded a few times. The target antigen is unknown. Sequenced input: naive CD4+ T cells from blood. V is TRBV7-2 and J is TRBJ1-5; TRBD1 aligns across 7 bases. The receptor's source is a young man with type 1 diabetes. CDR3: CASSLGGQGDQPQHF. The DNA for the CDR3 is TGTGCCAGCAGCTTAGGTGGGCAGGGGGATCAGCCCCAGCATTTT.